These 24 T cell receptor beta chains came from one sample sequenced in a study of T cells in Graves' hyperthyroidism and ophthalmopathy. Amplified TCR beta CDR3 regions derived from RNA transcripts. The HTBI primer set served for first-round RT-PCR of the TCR CDR3. TCRdb analysed the multiplex PCR reads with MiXCR anew, one entry per CDR3 protein. The sample has a few hundred thousand distinct CDR3 sequences, about 16% seen once. Sequenced sample: blood. Receptors were obtained from a woman under 40 with Graves' hyperthyroidism.

Many counts were recorded for this clonotype. The chain joins TRBV11-2 to TRBJ2-5; no reliable D call. Per germline, CDR1 SGHAT and CDR2 FQNNGV. V was pared by 0 bases and J by 7 bases, with 6 bases between. CDR3 size: 12 residues. Here the CDR3 DNA reads TGTGCCAGCAGCTTAGATTCCCGGACCCAGTACTTC. It yields the protein CASSLDSRTQYF.

This clonotype was counted at least ten times. The V call is TRBV3-1, the J call TRBJ1-6; 9 bases are shared with TRBD1. This CDR3 is 16 amino acids long. Germline V lookup: CDR1 LGHDT, CDR2 YNNKEL (reference sequence). With V trimmed by 3 bases and J by 10 bases, 10 bases remained unmatched. CDR3 nucleotide sequence: TGTGCCAGCAGCCATCGCGGACAGGGGTTCAGATCACCCCTCCACTTT. Translation: CASSHRGQGFRSPLHF. Supplemented by reference TRBV3-1 and TRBJ1-6, the full variable domain reads DTAVSQTPKYLVTQMGNDKSIKCEQNLGHDTMYWYKQDSKKFLKIMFSYNNKELIINETVPNRFSPKSPDKAHLNLHINSLELGDSAVYFCASSHRGQGFRSPLHFGNGTRLTVT.

This clonotype appeared many times. The CDR3 nucleotides are TGTGCCAGCAGTAACCAACAGGGAAGTGTGACCCAGTACTTC. The encoded protein is CASSNQQGSVTQYF. V gene TRBV12-3 or TRBV12-4 combines with J gene TRBJ2-5, with D perhaps matching TRBD1 (6 bases). Trimming took 5 bases from V and 7 from J, leaving 17 bases between them. This CDR3 contains 14 residues.

The chain links TRBV3-1 to TRBJ2-1; 7 bases are shared with TRBD1. Per germline, CDR1 LGHDT and CDR2 YNNKEL (reference sequence). V trimming: 3 bases; J trimming: 7 bases; junction bases outside the gene matches: 9. The CDR3 is made up of 15 amino acids. DNA of the CDR3: TGTGCCAGCAGCCAGCGACAGGGAAACCTAAATGAGCAGTTCTTC. Translated, it gives CASSQRQGNLNEQFF.

This clonotype was counted at least ten times. The gene calls are TRBV6-1 and TRBJ1-1, with a possible D match to TRBD1 (5 bases). The CDR3 has 15 residues. Trimming left V 5 bases short and J 2 bases short, with 15 bases between. Germline assignment: CDR1 MNHNS and CDR2 SASEGT. The CDR3 DNA is TGTGCCAGCAGTCCCACCCGGGGCTCTAACACTGAAGCTTTCTTT. Protein: CASSPTRGSNTEAFF.

This clonotype has at least ten counts. The CDR3 region has the DNA TGTGCCAGTAGTATCGGACAACCAGGAAACACCATATATTTT. Its protein is CASSIGQPGNTIYF. The chain links TRBV19 to TRBJ1-3; TRBD1 might be the D (5 bases). V was trimmed by 3 bases and J by 4 bases, leaving 10 bases between them. Germline CDR1 and CDR2: LNHDA and SQIVND (reference sequence). There are 14 residues in the CDR3.

There are many counts of this clonotype. The chain is built from TRBV11-2 and TRBJ2-5; D gene ambiguous. The V gene's germline CDR1 is SGHAT and CDR2 FQNNGV. V was trimmed by 2 bases and J by 5 bases, leaving 9 bases between them. The CDR3 is 13 amino acids. The CDR3 loop is CASSLQLSETQYF. The CDR3 DNA reads as TGTGCCAGCAGCTTACAGCTTTCCGAGACCCAGTACTTC.

V gene TRBV20-1 combines with J gene TRBJ2-5; D gene uncertain. The CDR3 consists of 11 residues. The V end was cut by 0 bases, the J end by 6 bases, with 5 bases between. Germline CDR1 is DFQATT and CDR2 is SNEGSKA (reference sequence). As DNA, the CDR3 is TGCAGTGCTAGAGATCGAAAGACCCAGTACTTC. It is translated as CSARDRKTQYF.

Comments on this clonotype: A much larger clone sits a single nucleotide away, making a read error possible. The chain joins TRBV20-1 to TRBJ2-5, with D tentatively TRBD1 (6 bases). The germline V gene encodes CDR1 DFQATT and CDR2 SNEGSKA (reference sequence). The CDR3 consists of 12 residues. Here the CDR3 reads CSARQVQETQCF. In DNA form, the CDR3 reads TGCAGTGCTCGACAGGTCCAAGAGACCCAGTGCTTC.

There are many counts of this clonotype. The chain links TRBV20-1 to TRBJ2-1, with 12 nucleotides matching TRBD2. With V trimmed by 2 bases and J by 4 bases, 9 bases remained unmatched. This CDR3 is built from 17 residues. Germline CDR1 is DFQATT and CDR2 is SNEGSKA (reference sequence). CDR3 nucleotides: TGCAGTGCTAGAAACCCTAGCGGGAGGGTGGGTTACAATGAGCAGTTCTTC. Translation: CSARNPSGRVGYNEQFF.

This clonotype occurred many times. The chain employs TRBV30 and TRBJ2-5, with D possibly being TRBD2 (6 bases). Germline-derived CDR1 and CDR2 are GTSNPN and SVGIG (reference sequence). The CDR3 runs to 15 residues. Between the trimmed V and J ends, which lost 0 bases and 5 bases, there was a span of 16 bases. The CDR3 region has the DNA TGTGCCTGGAGTGTACCGAGGGCTGGAGGGGAGACCCAGTACTTC. Its protein product is CAWSVPRAGGETQYF.

The chain has TRBV6-1 and TRBJ1-5, with D uncertain. V gave up 8 bases and J gave up 5 bases, with 13 bases separating them. This CDR3 comprises 13 residues. Per the germline V gene, CDR1 is MNHNS and CDR2 is SASEGT. This chain's CDR3 is CASSPRSDQPQHF. The CDR3 DNA sequence: TGTGCCAGCTCTCCCCGCTCGGATCAGCCCCAGCATTTT.

This chain uses TRBV20-1 with TRBJ2-5; 11 bases map to TRBD2. The J segment lost 5 bases and the V segment lost 4 bases, leaving 9 bases of the junction unmatched. The CDR3 sequence is 15 residues long. Germline CDR1 is DFQATT and CDR2 is SNEGSKA (reference sequence). For the CDR3, the DNA is TGCAGTGCTATGGGACTAGCGGAGGGGGGTGAGACCCAGTACTTC. Encoded protein: CSAMGLAEGGETQYF.

The V and J genes are TRBV4-1 and TRBJ2-5, with D maybe TRBD1 (6 bases). With 6 bases removed from V and 4 bases from J, the gap between germline ends came to 15 bases. The germline V gene encodes CDR1 MGHRA and CDR2 YSYEKL. The CDR3 has 14 amino acids. The DNA for the CDR3 is TGCGCCAGCAGGGATACAGGGTTCGCAGAGACCCAGTACTTC. The encoded protein is CASRDTGFAETQYF.

The chain uses TRBV10-3 and TRBJ1-1; maybe TRBD1 (6 bases). CDR3 length: 13 amino acids. Per germline, CDR1 ENHRY and CDR2 SYGVKD. Trimming took 9 bases from V and 5 from J, leaving 16 bases between them. The CDR3 loop is CAIQGQGRTEAFF. In DNA, the CDR3 is TGTGCCATTCAGGGTCAGGGGCGGACTGAAGCTTTCTTT.

This rearrangement joins TRBV19 to TRBJ2-1; D unclear. The CDR3 has 14 amino acids. V lost 3 bases to trimming and J lost 10 bases, with 16 bases between them. Germline lookup yields CDR1 LNHDA and CDR2 SQIVND (reference sequence). CDR3 residues: CASSIAPYVREQFF. For the CDR3, the DNA is TGTGCCAGTAGTATCGCCCCTTATGTCCGCGAGCAGTTCTTC.

The V and J genes are TRBV6-5 and TRBJ2-3; possible D gene TRBD2, 5 bases. The CDR3 totals 13 residues. Germline CDR1 reads MNHEY; CDR2 reads SVGAGI. Trimming removed 4 bases at V and 4 bases at J, with 9 bases between. CDR3: CASSSEGSDTQYF. The CDR3 DNA is TGTGCCAGCAGTTCCGAGGGATCAGATACGCAGTATTTT.

V and J are TRBV10-1 and TRBJ1-6; the D gene is possibly TRBD1 (6 bases). Per the germline V gene, CDR1 is WNHNN and CDR2 is SYGVQD (reference sequence). There are 14 residues in the CDR3. V dropped 9 bases and J dropped 9 bases, with 18 bases sitting between them. Written as DNA, the CDR3 is TGCGCCAGGGTTCCCAGGGGCGAGAGTTCACCCCTCCACTTT. This sequence encodes CARVPRGESSPLHF.

This clonotype was counted between two and nine times. The chain combines TRBV7-9 with TRBJ2-7; D remains unclear. The CDR3 totals 12 residues. Trimming left V 1 base short and J 5 bases short, with 6 bases between. Germline V gene lookup returns CDR1 SEHNR and CDR2 FQNEAQ (reference sequence). Written as DNA, the CDR3 is TGTGCCAGCAGCTTAGTTAGCAACGAGCAGTACTTC. It yields the protein CASSLVSNEQYF. The full variable domain, with the rest looked up from reference TRBV7-9 and TRBJ2-7, is DTGVSQNPRHKITKRGQNVTFRCDPISEHNRLYWYRQTLGQGPEFLTYFQNEAQLEKSRLLSDRFSAERPKGSFSTLEIQRTEQGDSAMYLCASSLVSNEQYFGPGTRLTVT.

This clonotype was seen only a few times. The rearrangement joins TRBV5-6 to TRBJ2-3; D not certain. CDR1 and CDR2 (germline): SGHDT, YYEEEE. V lost 3 bases and J 2 bases, leaving 10 bases between the germline ends. The CDR3 spans 14 residues. The CDR3 reads CASSSGPYTDTQYF. In nucleotides, the CDR3 is TGTGCCAGCAGCTCAGGACCGTACACAGATACGCAGTATTTT.

Of note for this clonotype: A much more abundant neighbour one base away suggests this may be a read error. This chain connects TRBV27 to TRBJ2-7; the D gene is possibly TRBD1 (6 bases). The CDR3 has 15 amino acids. Trimming stripped 8 bases from V and 0 bases from J, with 17 bases between. The germline V gene encodes CDR1 MNHEY and CDR2 SMNVEV (reference sequence). The CDR3 DNA reads TGTGCCAGCGGCATGGGGGCTAGAAGCTCCTACGAGCAGTACTTC. Residues: CASGMGARSSYEQYF.

In this sample, this clonotype turned up many times. The V call is TRBV7-2, the J call TRBJ2-7; no clear D. The CDR3 loop spans 14 amino acids. In germline, CDR1 is SGHTA, CDR2 FQGNSA. Trimming left V 0 bases short and J 4 bases short, with 10 bases between. The CDR3 DNA reads TGTGCCAGCAGCTTAGCTGCTAGTAGGTACGAGCAGTACTTC. It yields the protein CASSLAASRYEQYF.

This clonotype was observed at least ten times. The J gene is TRBJ1-1, the V gene TRBV27, with 7 bases identical to TRBD1. The germline V gene has CDR1 MNHEY and CDR2 SMNVEV (reference sequence). Trimming took 5 bases from V and 1 from J; bases not matched to a gene: 4. This CDR3 has 14 residues. The CDR3 coding sequence is TGTGCCAGCAGTCGGACAGGACCGAACACTGAAGCTTTCTTT. Translating gives CASSRTGPNTEAFF.

There are many counts of this clonotype. CDR3 sequence reads: CASSLTPLAGAGELFF. CDR3 nucleotides: TGTGCCAGCAGCTTAACCCCCCTAGCGGGAGCGGGGGAGCTGTTTTTT. The genes are TRBV11-1 and TRBJ2-2; TRBD2 aligns across 10 bases. From germline, CDR1 is SGHAT and CDR2 FQDESV (reference sequence). With 2 bases clipped from V and 8 bases from J, the junction kept 8 bases outside the gene matches. CDR3 length equals 16 residues. Combining the CDR3 with reference TRBV11-1 and TRBJ2-2 gives the whole variable domain EAEVAQSPRYKITEKSQAVAFWCDPISGHATLYWYRQILGQGPELLVQFQDESVVDDSQLPKDRFSAERLKGVDSTLKIQPAELGDSAMYLCASSLTPLAGAGELFFGEGSRLTVL.